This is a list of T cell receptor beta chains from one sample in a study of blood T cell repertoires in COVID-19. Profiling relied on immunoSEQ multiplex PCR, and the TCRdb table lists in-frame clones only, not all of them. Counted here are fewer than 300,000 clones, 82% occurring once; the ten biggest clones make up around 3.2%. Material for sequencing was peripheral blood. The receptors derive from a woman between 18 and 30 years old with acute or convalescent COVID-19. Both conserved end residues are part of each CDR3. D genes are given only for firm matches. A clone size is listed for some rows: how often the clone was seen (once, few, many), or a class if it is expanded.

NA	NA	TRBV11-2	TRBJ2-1	TGTGCCAGCAGCCGACAAGCCAACAATGAGCAGTTCTTC	CASSRQANNEQFF
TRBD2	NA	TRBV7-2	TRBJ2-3	TGTGCCAGCAGCTTACAAACTAGCGGTCCAGATACGCAGTATTTT	CASSLQTSGPDTQYF
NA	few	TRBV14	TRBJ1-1	TGTGCCAGCAGCCACTTGGGCAGTTCTGAAGCTTTCTTT	CASSHLGSSEAFF
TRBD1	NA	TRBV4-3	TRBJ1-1	TGCGCCAGCAGCCTCAAGGTTGTACAGGGGGGCACTGAAGCTTTCTTT	CASSLKVVQGGTEAFF
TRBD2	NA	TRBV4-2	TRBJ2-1	TGTGCCAGCAGCCTTTACACTCCGGGACTAGCGGGAGGAACCCTCAATGAGCAGTTCTTC	CASSLYTPGLAGGTLNEQFF
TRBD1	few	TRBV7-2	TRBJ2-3	TGTGCCAGCAGCACCCGGGACAGGGGGTCAGATACGCAGTATTTT	CASSTRDRGSDTQYF
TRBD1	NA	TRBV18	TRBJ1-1	TGTGCCAGCTCACCGGGGACAGGGAGCTTGAACACTGAAGCTTTCTTT	CASSPGTGSLNTEAFF
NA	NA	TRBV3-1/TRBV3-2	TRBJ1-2	TGTGCCAGCAGCCCCACAGGAAACTATGGCTACACCTTC	CASSPTGNYGYTF
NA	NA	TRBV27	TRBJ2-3	TGTGCCAGCAGCCAAAGATGGCTAGCGAAAGATACGCAGTATTTT	CASSQRWLAKDTQYF
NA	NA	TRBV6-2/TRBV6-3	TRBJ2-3	TGTGCCAGCAGCCCCTGGGCCACCGACCACACAGATACGCAGTATTTT	CASSPWATDHTDTQYF
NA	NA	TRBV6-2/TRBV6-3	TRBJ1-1	TGTGCCAGCAGTCTGGGGCAGAGAGGCACTGAAGCTTTCTTT	CASSLGQRGTEAFF
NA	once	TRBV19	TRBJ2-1	TGTGCCAGTAGTGAGATGGCCAGCGGCCCCTACAATGAGCAGTTCTTC	CASSEMASGPYNEQFF
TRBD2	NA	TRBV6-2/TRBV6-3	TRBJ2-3	TGTGCCAGCAGCTTTCCCCCGGGACTAGCAACAGATACGCAGTATTTT	CASSFPPGLATDTQYF
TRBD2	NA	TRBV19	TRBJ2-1	TGTGCCAGTAGTATAGTAGCGGGAGGAGGTGGGCGTGGCTCCTACAATGAGCAGTTCTTC	CASSIVAGGGGRGSYNEQFF
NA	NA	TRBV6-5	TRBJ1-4	TGTGCCAGCATGGTGGGCGCGACAAAAAGCCGAAAACTGTTTTTT	CASMVGATKSRKLFF
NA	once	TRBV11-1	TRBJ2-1	TGTGCCAGCAGCTTAAGACTTTTCGACAATGAGCAGTTCTTC	CASSLRLFDNEQFF
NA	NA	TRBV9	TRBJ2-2	TGTGCCAGCAGCGCCCGAGGGGACTCTAACACCGGGGAGCTGTTTTTT	CASSARGDSNTGELFF
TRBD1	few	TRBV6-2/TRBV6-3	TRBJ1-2	TGTGCCAGCAGTTATGGACAGGCCTATGGCTACACCTTC	CASSYGQAYGYTF
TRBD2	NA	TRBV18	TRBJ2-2	TGTGCCAGCTCACCACGCCTAGCGGGAGCGGGGAACACCGGGGAGCTGTTTTTT	CASSPRLAGAGNTGELFF
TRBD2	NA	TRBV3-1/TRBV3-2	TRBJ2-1	TGTGCCAGCAGCCCTCGGGCTAGCGGGAATGAGCAGTTCTTC	CASSPRASGNEQFF
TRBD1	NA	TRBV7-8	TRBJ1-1	TGTGCCAGCTACCACAACCAGGGGGCTAACACTGAAGCTTTCTTT	CASYHNQGANTEAFF
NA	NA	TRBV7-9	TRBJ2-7	TGTGCCAGCAGCCCTAACTGGGAGCAGTACTTC	CASSPNWEQYF
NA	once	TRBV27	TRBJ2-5	TGTGCCAGCAATCGGGAAGAGACCCAGTACTTC	CASNREETQYF
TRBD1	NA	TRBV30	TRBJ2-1	TGTGCCTGGGACAGGGTTTTCTTC	CAWDRVFF
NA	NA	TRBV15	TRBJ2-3	TGTGCCACCAGCAGATTGGAGGCCACAGATACGCAGTATTTT	CATSRLEATDTQYF
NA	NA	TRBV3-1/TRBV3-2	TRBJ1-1	TGTGCCAGCAGCCAAGATAATGGGAAGGGGACTGAAGCTTTCTTT	CASSQDNGKGTEAFF
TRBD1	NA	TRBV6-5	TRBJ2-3	TGTGCCAGCAGACCACAGGGGGCGAACACAGATACGCAGTATTTT	CASRPQGANTDTQYF
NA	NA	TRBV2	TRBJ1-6	TGTGCCAGCAGTGACAGGTTCAATTCACCCCTCCACTTT	CASSDRFNSPLHF
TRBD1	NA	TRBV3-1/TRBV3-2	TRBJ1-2	TGTGCCAGCAGCCAAGACAGGGGGAGGATCTATGGCTACACCTTC	CASSQDRGRIYGYTF
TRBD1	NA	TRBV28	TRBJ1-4	TGTGCCAGCTCCAACCCTCTCATGGGACAGATTAATGAAAAACTGTTTTTT	CASSNPLMGQINEKLFF
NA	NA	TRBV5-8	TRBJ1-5	TGTGCCAGCAGCGCAGGTAGCAATCAGCCCCAGCATTTT	CASSAGSNQPQHF
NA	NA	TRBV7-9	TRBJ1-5	TGTGCCAGCCACAGGGCCATCAATCAGCCCCAGCATTTT	CASHRAINQPQHF
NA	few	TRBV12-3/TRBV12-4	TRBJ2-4	TGTGCCAGCAGCCCCTTAGACAAAAACATTCAGTACTTC	CASSPLDKNIQYF
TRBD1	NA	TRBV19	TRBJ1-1	TGTGCCAGTAGTGCACTCAGGGGGCAGGGGAACACTGAAGCTTTCTTT	CASSALRGQGNTEAFF
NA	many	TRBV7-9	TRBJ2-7	TGTGCCAGCAGCCGTCAGGGAAGCTCCTACGAGCAGTACTTC	CASSRQGSSYEQYF
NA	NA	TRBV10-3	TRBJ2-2	TGTGCCATCAGTGAGTGGGGGCTAACCGGGGAGCTGTTTTTT	CAISEWGLTGELFF
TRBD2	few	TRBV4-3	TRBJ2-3	TGCGCCAGCAGCCAAGATAGGGGAGCGGGGGAGGTAGATACGCAGTATTTT	CASSQDRGAGEVDTQYF
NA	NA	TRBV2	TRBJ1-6	TGTGCCAGCACCGGCGGGGGTTCCTATAATTCACCCCTCCACTTT	CASTGGGSYNSPLHF
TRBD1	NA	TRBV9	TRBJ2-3	TGTGCCAGCAGCGGCCGGGACAGACCCACAGATACGCAGTATTTT	CASSGRDRPTDTQYF
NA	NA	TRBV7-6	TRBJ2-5	TGTGCCAGCAGCACGACTAAACTGGCTTCGGAGACCCAGTACTTC	CASSTTKLASETQYF
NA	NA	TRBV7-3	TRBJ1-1	TGTGCCAGCAGCTTAGGTCACAGTTTGAACACTGAAGCTTTCTTT	CASSLGHSLNTEAFF
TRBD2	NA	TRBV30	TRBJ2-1	TGTGCCTGGAGTGATCCGACTAGCGGGAGTCCCTACAATGAGCAGTTCTTC	CAWSDPTSGSPYNEQFF
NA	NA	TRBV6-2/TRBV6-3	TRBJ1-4	TGTGCCAGCAGTACCTTCCCCGAGACAACTAATGAAAAACTGTTTTTT	CASSTFPETTNEKLFF
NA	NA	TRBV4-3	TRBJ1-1	TGCGCCAGCAGCCAAGAAACAGGGTTGAACACTGAAGCTTTCTTT	CASSQETGLNTEAFF
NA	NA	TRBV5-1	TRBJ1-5	TGCGCCAGCAGCTTGACGGGAAATAGCAATCAGCCCCAGCATTTT	CASSLTGNSNQPQHF
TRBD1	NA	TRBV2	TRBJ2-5	TGTGCCAGCAGCGGAACAGGGGGCGAACAAGAGACCCAGTACTTC	CASSGTGGEQETQYF
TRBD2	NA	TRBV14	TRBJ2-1	TGTGCCAGCAGCCATACTAGCGGGGCCCCCTACAATGAGCAGTTCTTC	CASSHTSGAPYNEQFF
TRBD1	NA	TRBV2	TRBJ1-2	TGTGCCAGCAGTTCACAGGGGGCGCAAGGGCCTGCAGGCTATGGCTACACCTTC	CASSSQGAQGPAGYGYTF